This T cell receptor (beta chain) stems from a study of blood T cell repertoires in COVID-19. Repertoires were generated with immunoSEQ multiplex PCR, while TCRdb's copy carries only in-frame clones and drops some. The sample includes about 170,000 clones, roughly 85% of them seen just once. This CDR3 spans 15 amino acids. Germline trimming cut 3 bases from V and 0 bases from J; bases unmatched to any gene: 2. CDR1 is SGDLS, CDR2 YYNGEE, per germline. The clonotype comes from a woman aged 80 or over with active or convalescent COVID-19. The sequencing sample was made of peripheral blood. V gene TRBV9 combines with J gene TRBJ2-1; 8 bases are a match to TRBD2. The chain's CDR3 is CASSERGFSYNEQFF. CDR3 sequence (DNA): TGTGCCAGCAGCGAGCGGGGGTTCTCCTACAATGAGCAGTTCTTC.